The sequence of this TCR beta chain was determined in a study of cytomegalovirus exposure and HLA in healthy donors. Across the study: Among approximately 390 genotyped donors, roughly 80% fell in the Caucasian-associated ancestry cluster. Study-wide results and caveats: A later look showed TCR association rates differing by HLA locus, highest for DRB1 and lowest for HLA-C. From TCR beta sequences, most subjects' HLA-A and HLA-B alleles were reportedly predicted accurately.

In regard to this clone: Its antigen is undetermined.

CDR1 and CDR2 (germline): GTSNPN, SVGIG (reference sequence). The junction had 14 bases not matched to a gene; V was cut back by 2 bases and J by 4 bases. The CDR3 loop spans 17 amino acids. This PCR relied on a set of 60 Vbeta primers and 13 Jbeta primers. TCRdb keeps only in-frame clones here, not all; method: immunoSEQ multiplex PCR. The table includes about 200,000 clones, 75% to 85% detected once. The sequence was collected from a woman aged 40 to 50 in good health and CMV-seronegative. Sequenced material: PBMCs. V and J are TRBV30 and TRBJ1-5, with TRBD1 identical over 7 bases. The CDR3 loop is CAWSPGTEPLTNQPQHF. In DNA form, the CDR3 reads TGTGCCTGGAGTCCCGGGACAGAGCCCCTTACTAATCAGCCCCAGCATTTT.